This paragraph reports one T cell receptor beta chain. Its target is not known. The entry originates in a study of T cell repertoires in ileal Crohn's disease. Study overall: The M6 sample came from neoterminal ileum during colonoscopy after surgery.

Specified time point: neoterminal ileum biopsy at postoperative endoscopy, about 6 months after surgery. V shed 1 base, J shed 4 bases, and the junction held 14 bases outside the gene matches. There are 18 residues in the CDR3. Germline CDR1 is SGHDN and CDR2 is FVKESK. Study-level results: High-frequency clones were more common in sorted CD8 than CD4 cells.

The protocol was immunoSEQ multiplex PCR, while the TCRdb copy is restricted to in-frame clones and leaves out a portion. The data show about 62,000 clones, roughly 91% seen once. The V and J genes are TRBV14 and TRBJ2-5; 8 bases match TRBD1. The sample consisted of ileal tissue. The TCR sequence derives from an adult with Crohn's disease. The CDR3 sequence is CASSQVLNVGQGSETQYF. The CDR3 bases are TGTGCCAGCAGCCAAGTGCTAAATGTAGGACAGGGATCAGAGACCCAGTACTTC.